This T cell receptor beta chain was observed in a study of cytomegalovirus exposure and HLA in healthy donors. The PCR was carried out with 60 Vbeta primers and 13 Jbeta primers. Sequencing was performed with immunoSEQ multiplex PCR; in TCRdb, only in-frame clones are kept and a portion is missing. Its table records more than 100,000 clones. The CDR3 runs to 13 residues. Between the trimmed V and J ends, which lost 2 bases and 11 bases, there was a span of 11 bases. Per the germline V gene, CDR1 is SGHDT and CDR2 is YYEEEE. Every donor was a healthy person donating bone marrow. The receptor comes from a man aged 18-30 years in good health and CMV-seronegative. The sequenced sample was PBMCs. This chain uses TRBV5-6 with TRBJ1-6, with a tentative D call TRBD1 (6 bases). The CDR3 loop reads CASSLSPGAPLHF. In DNA form, the CDR3 reads TGTGCCAGCAGCTTATCTCCAGGGGCACCCCTCCACTTT.